This record covers a single T cell receptor beta chain. Its specificity is not known. The sample comes from a study of T-cell reconstitution after alpha-beta-depleted transplantation in children. V was trimmed by 5 bases and J by 10 bases, leaving 12 bases between them. CDR3 length: 11 amino acids. Germline values: CDR1 DFQATT, CDR2 SNEGSKA (reference sequence). Molecular barcoding with unique molecular identifiers was used for the TCRbeta library. From the PCR reads, TCRdb called clonotypes with MiXCR, one entry per CDR3 protein. The sample yields about 590,000 distinct CDR3 sequences, 10% to 15% seen once. General observations from the study: The authors attributed T-cell counts and diversity one year after transplant mostly to newly produced T cells. Surviving thymic progenitors and recipient T cells were the source of high TCRbeta diversity at day 60 in some patients. Roughly two months post-transplant, alpha-beta T cells reportedly originated from several hundred graft clones that had expanded.

This receptor was obtained from a male patient aged 10 to 17 who had a stem cell transplant for acute myeloid leukemia, so the T cells may come from the graft donor. The chain employs TRBV20-1 and TRBJ2-4; TRBD1 is a possible D gene (6 bases). The sequencing used PBMCs, mostly from graft donor cells, collected 360 days after TCRalphabeta/CD19-depleted stem cell transplant. The CDR3 bases are TGCAGTGCTCCCAGGGGTCAAATTCAGTACTTC. Translating it yields CSAPRGQIQYF.